This T cell receptor beta chain was found in a study of blood T cells in healthy people across ages. This clonotype was recorded only once. Its antigen is as yet unknown. Study-level points and caveats: No one knew whether donors had CMV, which possibly confounded expanded clonotype changes. Strong correlation linked observed beta diversity and percent naive T cells.

Using a J-beta primer mix together with a sample-barcoded 5' primer, a second PCR was run for roughly 6 to 12 cycles. Via MiXCR, TCRdb re-called the 5' RACE reads, giving one row per CDR3 protein. Found here are hundreds of thousands of distinct CDR3 sequences, around half of them singletons; the top ten hold 25% to 35%. The CDR3 length is 11 residues. Per the germline V gene, CDR1 is MNHEY and CDR2 is SVGAGI. V was shortened by 8 bases and J by 7 bases, with 12 bases between the two germline ends. This chain uses TRBV6-5 with TRBJ2-7; a possible D gene is TRBD2 (5 bases). The receptor comes from a woman aged 55-70 years in good health. The sequencing sample was made of blood. The CDR3 DNA sequence: TGTGCCAGCCGGACTTTCAATGAGCAGTACTTC. Translating gives CASRTFNEQYF.